This TCR beta chain came from a study of shared clonotypes between healthy human individuals. Trimming pared 5 bases from V and 0 bases from J, leaving 8 bases between. The CDR3 has 14 residues. CDR1 and CDR2 from the germline V gene are SEHNR and FQNEAQ (reference sequence). TCRdb keeps only in-frame clones here, not all; method: immunoSEQ multiplex PCR. The table has around 2,000,000 clones, about 95% seen once. As concerns this clone: This specimen includes other DNA sequences encoding the same CDR3.

Naivety among CD8 cells was defined by CD45RO negativity and positive CCR7 selection, thereby excluding terminally differentiated effector memory CD45RA+ cells. Source material: naive CD8+ T cells sorted from blood. The chain carries TRBV7-9 and TRBJ1-5; possibly TRBD1 for D (6 bases). This clonotype was obtained from a man between 18 and 35 years old in good health. As DNA, the CDR3 is TGTGCCAGCAGCCCGACAGGTAGCAATCAGCCCCAGCATTTT. Translation gives CASSPTGSNQPQHF.